What follows are 2 T cell receptor beta chains derived from one specimen sequenced in a study of blood T cell repertoires in COVID-19. Assay: immunoSEQ multiplex PCR; the TCRdb copy retains only in-frame clones and omits some. The sample shows some 150,000 clones, approximately 80% of them seen only once. The sample was peripheral blood. The receptors come from a woman older than 75 with acute or convalescent COVID-19.

The gene calls are TRBV6-2 or TRBV6-3 and TRBJ1-5; no definite D call. There are 18 residues in the CDR3. Germline loops: CDR1 MNHEY, CDR2 SVGEGT. V lost 0 bases and J 0 bases, leaving 15 bases between the germline ends. CDR3: CASSYSGIGSYSNQPQHF. The CDR3 coding sequence is TGTGCCAGCAGTTACTCGGGTATCGGGTCATATAGCAATCAGCCCCAGCATTTT.

The V and J genes are TRBV9 and TRBJ2-3; 9 bases fit TRBD1. Unmatched junction bases numbered 9, after V lost 6 bases and J lost 4 bases. The CDR3 totals 15 residues. The germline CDR1 and CDR2 sequences are SGDLS and YYNGEE. The CDR3 loop is CASTLQGAAADTQYF. DNA of the CDR3: TGTGCCAGCACTTTACAGGGGGCAGCGGCAGATACGCAGTATTTT. The full variable domain, in which reference TRBV9 and TRBJ2-3 provide the parts outside the CDR3, is DSGVTQTPKHLITATGQRVTLRCSPRSGDLSVYWYQQSLDQGLQFLIQYYNGEERAKGNILERFSAQQFPDLHSELNLSSLELGDSALYFCASTLQGAAADTQYFGPGTRLTVL.